The 20 T cell receptor beta chains given below trace back to one sample, sequenced in a study of blood T cell repertoires in COVID-19. Method: immunoSEQ multiplex PCR; TCRdb's copy keeps in-frame clones and lacks some. This table has 130,000 to 150,000 clones, about four fifths appearing once. The specimen was peripheral blood. The receptor source for this set is a woman older than 75 in a cohort sampled during active or convalescent COVID-19.

The chain links TRBV11-2 to TRBJ1-1; tentative D call: TRBD1 (5 bases). Trimming took off 0 bases at V and 11 bases at J, with 13 bases between the two ends. The germline gives CDR1 SGHAT, CDR2 FQNNGV. The CDR3 is made up of 13 amino acids. The CDR3 spells CASSLDLDTRAFF. In DNA, the CDR3 is TGTGCCAGCAGCTTAGATCTGGACACCAGGGCTTTCTTT.

The chain links TRBV7-9 to TRBJ2-7; 10 bases are a match to TRBD1. CDR3 length equals 19 residues. Trimming took 3 bases from V and 4 from J; bases not matched to a gene: 18. Germline values: CDR1 SEHNR, CDR2 FQNEAQ (reference sequence). Written as DNA, the CDR3 is TGTGCCAGCAGCTTTTATTGGGACAGGGGATTTTATCCGCCATACGAGCAGTACGTC. Residues: CASSFYWDRGFYPPYEQYV.

The genes are TRBV19 and TRBJ1-5; 10 positions agree with TRBD1. There are 14 residues in the CDR3. CDR1 is LNHDA, CDR2 SQIVND, per germline (reference sequence). The V gene end was trimmed by 7 bases and the J gene end by 4 bases; junction bases not matched to a gene: 4. In DNA, the CDR3 is TGTGCCAGTAAGGGACAGGGGTTTAATCAGCCCCAGCATTTT. It specifies CASKGQGFNQPQHF.

This clone has just a few counts. The chain carries TRBV5-5 and TRBJ1-1, with 9 bases identical to TRBD1. This CDR3 is built from 15 residues. The trim removed 4 bases at V and 1 base at J, leaving 5 bases unmatched. Germline V CDR1 and CDR2: SGHKS, YYEKEE (reference sequence). CDR3 nucleotides: TGTGCCAGCAGCAAAGGACAGGGGACGAACACTGAAGCTTTCTTT. Translating it yields CASSKGQGTNTEAFF.

The genes are TRBV7-2 and TRBJ2-1, with TRBD2 identical over 10 bases. With 5 bases clipped from V and 8 bases from J, the junction kept 9 bases outside the gene matches. Germline V gives CDR1 SGHTA, CDR2 FQGNSA. This CDR3 has 15 residues. CDR3 loop: CASSRSSGGAYEQFF. As DNA, the CDR3 is TGTGCCAGCAGCAGATCAAGCGGGGGGGCTTATGAGCAGTTCTTC.

The gene calls are TRBV19 and TRBJ2-1, with 14 bases identical to TRBD2. The CDR3 is 17 residues long. Germline V lookup: CDR1 LNHDA, CDR2 SQIVND (reference sequence). Trimming took 4 bases from V and 8 from J; bases not matched to a gene: 10. CDR3 DNA: TGTGCCAGTAGTACCCTCAGACTAGCGGGGGGGCTCGATGAGCAGTTCTTC. It specifies CASSTLRLAGGLDEQFF.

The chain recombines TRBV7-2 with TRBJ1-2; 8 nucleotides agree with TRBD1. The trim removed 1 base at V and 7 bases at J, leaving 8 bases unmatched. The CDR3 spans 15 residues. Germline V CDR1 and CDR2: SGHTA, FQGNSA. This CDR3 is CASSLVPGQESGYTF. Written as DNA, the CDR3 is TGTGCCAGCAGCTTAGTTCCGGGACAGGAGTCTGGCTACACCTTC.

The gene calls are TRBV6-5 and TRBJ1-1, with D hard to call. Germline lookup yields CDR1 MNHEY and CDR2 SVGAGI. The CDR3 totals 12 residues. The V end lost 5 bases, the J end lost 2 bases, and 6 bases lay between the germline ends. CDR3: CASSKYNTEAFF. CDR3 nucleotide sequence: TGTGCCAGCAGTAAATATAACACTGAAGCTTTCTTT.

This chain uses TRBV20-1 with TRBJ1-3; 8 bases agree with TRBD1. This CDR3 is built from 16 residues. Losses at the gene ends were 3 bases for V and 8 bases for J; bases not matched to a gene: 15. Per germline, CDR1 DFQATT and CDR2 SNEGSKA (reference sequence). The CDR3 sequence is CSASLLGTGPWDTIYF. The CDR3 DNA sequence: TGCAGTGCTAGTCTGCTCGGGACAGGCCCTTGGGACACCATATATTTT.

This chain links TRBV18 with TRBJ1-1; no clear D. There are 13 residues in the CDR3. V lost 2 bases, J lost 1 base, and 5 bases lay in between. Germline values: CDR1 KGHSH, CDR2 LQKENI. For the CDR3, the DNA is TGTGCCAGCTCACCAACAGCGAACACTGAAGCTTTCTTT. Its protein is CASSPTANTEAFF.

The chain links TRBV21-1 to TRBJ1-1; TRBD1, the table's D call, lacks a check against the DNA. TRBV21-1 is designated a pseudogene. The CDR3 contains 14 residues. CDR3 sequence: CASSRQTLNTEAFF. Here the CDR3 DNA reads TGTGCCAGCAGCAGACAGACTCTGAACACTGAAGCTTTCTTT.

DNA for the CDR3: TGTGCCAGCAGCTTAGTCAGGGTGGGCACTGAAGCTTTCTTT. Its translation is CASSLVRVGTEAFF. V is TRBV7-2 and J is TRBJ1-1, with a weak D call TRBD1 (5 bases). The V end was cut by 1 base, the J end by 4 bases, with 10 bases between. The CDR3 covers 14 residues. Germline V gene sequence: CDR1 SGHTA, CDR2 FQGNSA.

A few counts support this clone. The V call is TRBV7-9, the J call TRBJ2-5, with TRBD2 matching 7 bases. CDR3 length: 13 residues. The trim removed 4 bases at V and 5 bases at J, leaving 4 bases unmatched. Per germline, CDR1 SEHNR and CDR2 FQNEAQ (reference sequence). CDR3 region: CASSSTSSETQYF. The DNA for the CDR3 is TGTGCCAGCAGCTCGACTAGCAGTGAGACCCAGTACTTC. Full variable domain (remainder filled in from reference TRBV7-9 and TRBJ2-5): DTGVSQNPRHKITKRGQNVTFRCDPISEHNRLYWYRQTLGQGPEFLTYFQNEAQLEKSRLLSDRFSAERPKGSFSTLEIQRTEQGDSAMYLCASSSTSSETQYFGPGTRLLVL.

The chain employs TRBV14 and TRBJ1-2; 7 bases map to TRBD1. With V trimmed by 3 bases and J by 5 bases, 6 bases remained unmatched. Germline CDR1 SGHDN, CDR2 FVKESK. The CDR3 is made up of 14 amino acids. CDR3 residues: CASSHRQGTYGYTF. The DNA of the CDR3 is TGTGCCAGCAGCCATCGACAGGGCACTTATGGCTACACCTTC. Based on the CDR3 plus reference TRBV14 and TRBJ1-2, the full variable domain is EAGVTQFPSHSVIEKGQTVTLRCDPISGHDNLYWYRRVMGKEIKFLLHFVKESKQDESGMPNNRFLAERTGGTYSTLKVQPAELEDSGVYFCASSHRQGTYGYTFGSGTRLTVV.

The V gene is TRBV24-1, the J gene TRBJ2-5; 7 positions match TRBD1. In germline, CDR1 is KGHDR, CDR2 SFDVKD. Germline trimming cut 3 bases from V and 0 bases from J; bases unmatched to any gene: 6. The CDR3 runs to 16 residues. The CDR3 sequence: CATSDTRTGDQETQYF. In nucleotides, the CDR3 is TGTGCCACCAGTGATACCCGGACAGGAGACCAAGAGACCCAGTACTTC.

V usage is TRBV7-6 and J usage is TRBJ2-1; 10 nucleotides line up with TRBD1. The CDR3 runs to 17 residues. V trimming: 5 bases; J trimming: 1 base; junction bases outside the gene matches: 8. Germline V gene sequence: CDR1 SGHVS, CDR2 FNYEAQ. CDR3 in amino acids: CASSPDRGPWSYNEQFF. The CDR3 coding sequence is TGTGCCAGCAGCCCCGACAGGGGGCCATGGTCCTACAATGAGCAGTTCTTC.

This chain connects TRBV19 to TRBJ1-6, with D unresolved. The CDR3 contains 14 residues. V was shortened by 3 bases and J by 6 bases, with 9 bases between the two germline ends. Germline values: CDR1 LNHDA, CDR2 SQIVND (reference sequence). The CDR3 spells CASSIGESNSPLHF. CDR3 DNA: TGTGCCAGTAGTATCGGGGAGAGTAATTCACCCCTCCACTTT.

This chain connects TRBV28 to TRBJ2-2, with 10 positions matching TRBD1. Looked up from germline, CDR1 is MDHEN and CDR2 is SYDVKM. Losses at the gene ends were 5 bases for V and 7 bases for J; bases not matched to a gene: 10. The CDR3 spans 16 residues. In nucleotides, the CDR3 is TGTGCCAGCAGTCCCTCGACAGGGGGCACTGTCGGGGAGCTGTTTTTT. Its protein product is CASSPSTGGTVGELFF.

The chain is built from TRBV2 and TRBJ1-2; D remains ambiguous. Germline-derived CDR1 and CDR2 are SNHLY and FYNNEI. CDR3 length equals 13 residues. Trimming left V 5 bases short and J 7 bases short, with 14 bases between. CDR3 in DNA: TGTGCCAGCAGTTTCGACAAAGGAGGTGGCTACACCTTC. Amino acid sequence: CASSFDKGGGYTF.

The chain links TRBV3-1 (or the pseudogene TRBV3-2) to TRBJ1-1; D ambiguous. The germline V and J ends were trimmed by 6 bases and 0 bases, with 5 bases remaining between them. The germline V gene encodes CDR1 LGHDT and CDR2 YNNKEL (reference sequence). The CDR3 spans 12 residues. CDR3 in DNA: TGTGCCAGCAGTCAGATGAACACTGAAGCTTTCTTT. This sequence encodes CASSQMNTEAFF.